This TCR beta chain was captured in a study of T cell responses to AZD1222 COVID-19 vaccine. The overall study: Doses given second, at about 4 or about 12 weeks, were pooled. Study-level results: Repertoires in all cases were sampled only once the peak T cell response had passed. Increases in Spike-specific TCR breadth and depth were seen after two AZD1222 doses. Vaccine-associated CD4 TCRs ranged over spike, dominating at 160-218 and 743-854.

Repertoires were generated with immunoSEQ multiplex PCR, while TCRdb's copy carries only in-frame clones and drops some. Of under 200,000 clones listed, almost 95% were seen once; the top ten hold less than 1.5%. As regards this clone: Its antigen is as yet unknown.

This CDR3 spans 16 amino acids. CDR1 is SGHRS and CDR2 is YFSETQ in the germline V gene. V dropped 0 bases and J dropped 6 bases, with 16 bases sitting between them. This chain uses TRBV5-1 with TRBJ2-1; the D call may be TRBD1 or TRBD2 (5 bases each). The starting material was peripheral blood, obtained on day 0 of AZD1222 vaccination. The clonotype comes from an adult in good health. The chain's CDR3 is CASSLVRVPEGNEQFF. CDR3 bases: TGCGCCAGCAGCTTGGTCAGGGTCCCCGAGGGCAATGAGCAGTTCTTC.